At least ten counts were recorded for the clone carrying this TCR beta chain. Antigen unknown. Because the library targeted alpha chains, this beta chain is an off-target read whose size means little. Alpha and beta constant-region primers primed reverse transcription of about 500 ng RNA. Separate chain-specific third strand synthesis with multiplexing indices produced the alpha and beta libraries. TCRdb re-called the 5' RACE reads through MiXCR, storing one row per CDR3 protein. The sample consists of roughly 7,500 distinct CDR3 sequences, roughly 6.2% of them appearing once. These data are taken from a study of HIV-infected patients and healthy controls. Study-wide background: The CD4:CD8 ratio increased slightly in early therapy, but CD8 counts showed no consistent change. No general T-cell lymphocytopenia was present, and per-chain CDR3 totals resembled those of controls.

Whole-study results and caveats: MAIT alpha-chain CDR3s were frequent in healthy controls, depleted in HIV+.

Antiretroviral therapy had run roughly three months, about 14 weeks, before follow-up blood collection. Whole blood was used without fractionation, so all unsorted peripheral T cells were included. The CDR3 has 17 residues. V trimming: 4 bases; J trimming: 4 bases; junction bases outside the gene matches: 14. CDR1 and CDR2 (germline): SGHRS, YFSETQ. This sequence was found in an adult with HIV infection. This chain links TRBV5-1 with TRBJ2-1, with TRBD1 identical over 7 bases. This material consisted of blood, taken during antiretroviral therapy. The CDR3 sequence: CASSPRQGPIFYNEQFF. In DNA form, the CDR3 reads TGCGCCAGCAGCCCAAGACAGGGCCCGATTTTTTACAATGAGCAGTTCTTC.